Sequencing of this T cell receptor (beta chain) was carried out in a study of T-cell reconstitution after alpha-beta-depleted transplantation in children. Study findings and constraints: Diversity and T-cell counts at one year after transplant derived mostly from new T cells. Expanded clones from the graft, numbering several hundred, reportedly supplied alpha-beta T cells about two months after transplant.

In its sample, this clonotype was seen many times. Its antigen is as yet unknown. The V end lost 2 bases, the J end lost 6 bases, and 12 bases lay between the germline ends. The CDR3 is made up of 13 amino acids. Germline CDR1 is SGHKS and CDR2 is YYEKEE (reference sequence). Using unique molecular identifiers, the investigators prepared the TCRbeta library. Via MiXCR, TCRdb re-called the PCR reads, giving one row per CDR3 protein. Here the sample spans more than 25,000 distinct CDR3 sequences, roughly 6% being singletons. The specimen was PBMCs, mostly from graft donor cells, collected 180 days after TCRalphabeta/CD19-depleted stem cell transplant. This rearrangement joins TRBV5-5 to TRBJ2-7; D gene unclear. The clonotype comes from a male patient aged 10-17 years who had a stem cell transplant for acute myeloid leukemia, so the T cells may come from the graft donor. In DNA form, the CDR3 reads TGTGCCAGCAGCTTCTCGGTGTGGGGCGAGCAGTACGTC. Protein: CASSFSVWGEQYV.